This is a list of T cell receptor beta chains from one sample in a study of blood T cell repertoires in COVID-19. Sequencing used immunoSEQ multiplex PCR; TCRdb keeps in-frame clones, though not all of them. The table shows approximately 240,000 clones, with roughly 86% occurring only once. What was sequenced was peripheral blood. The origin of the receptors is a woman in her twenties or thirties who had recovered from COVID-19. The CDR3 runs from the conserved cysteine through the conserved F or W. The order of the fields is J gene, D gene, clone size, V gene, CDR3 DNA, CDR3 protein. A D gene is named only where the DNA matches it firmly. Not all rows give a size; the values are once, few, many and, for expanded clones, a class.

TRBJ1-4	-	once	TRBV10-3	TGTGCCATCAGTGAGTTTGCGAATGAAAAACTGTTTTTT	CAISEFANEKLFF
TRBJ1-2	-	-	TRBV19	TGTGCCAGTAGTATAAGGGGGGGCTATGGCTACACCTTC	CASSIRGGYGYTF
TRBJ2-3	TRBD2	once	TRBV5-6	TGTGCCAGCTCCGAAGCACCGGGACTAGCGTCGGATACGCAGTATTTT	CASSEAPGLASDTQYF
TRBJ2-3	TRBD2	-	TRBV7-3	TGTGCCAGCAGCTTACAAGCGGGGGGGATCACAGATACGCAGTATTTT	CASSLQAGGITDTQYF
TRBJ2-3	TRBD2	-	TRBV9	TGTGCCAGCAGCCCCTTGGTAGCGGGGGGCCGGGATACGCAGTATTTT	CASSPLVAGGRDTQYF
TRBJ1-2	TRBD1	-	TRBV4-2	TGTGCCAGCAGCCAAGATGAGAGACAGGGCTTCACAAGATATGGCTACACCTTC	CASSQDERQGFTRYGYTF
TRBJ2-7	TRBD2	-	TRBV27	TGTGCCAGCAGGCCGGCGGGGGGGCCGGCCGAGCAGTACTTC	CASRPAGGPAEQYF
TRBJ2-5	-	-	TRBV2	TGTGCCAGCAGGATCGGGGTCTTCCAAGAGACCCAGTACTTC	CASRIGVFQETQYF
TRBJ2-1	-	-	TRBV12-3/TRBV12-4	TGTGCCAGCAGTTTGCCGGCAGGTGAGCAGTTCTTC	CASSLPAGEQFF
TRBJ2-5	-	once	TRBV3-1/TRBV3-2	TGTGCCAGCAGCCAAGATTCAGGGGCTGGGTGGGAGACCCAGTACTTC	CASSQDSGAGWETQYF
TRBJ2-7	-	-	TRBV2	TGTGCCAGCAGTGAAGCGCTAGGTCCATCCTACGAGCAGTACTTC	CASSEALGPSYEQYF
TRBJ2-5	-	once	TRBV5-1	TGCGCCAGCAGCCGCGCAGGGTACCAAGAGACCCAGTACTTC	CASSRAGYQETQYF
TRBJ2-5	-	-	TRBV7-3	TGTGCCAGCAGCCCGGGCGGGGCGGCGGACGAGACCCAGTACTTC	CASSPGGAADETQYF
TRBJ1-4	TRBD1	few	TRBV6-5	TGTGCCAGCAGTTTGACTCCGGGACAGCAAAAAAAACTGTTTTTT	CASSLTPGQQKKLFF
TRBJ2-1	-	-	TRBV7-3	TGTGCCAGCAGCTTTGGGGGGGCCCGCAATGAGCAGTTCTTC	CASSFGGARNEQFF
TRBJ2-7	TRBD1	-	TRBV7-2	TGTGCCAGCAGCCAAGATCGGACAGGGGGTCGTTACGAGCAGTACTTC	CASSQDRTGGRYEQYF
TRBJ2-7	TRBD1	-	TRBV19	TGTGCCAGTAAGGGGACAGGGAAGTACGAGCAGTACTTC	CASKGTGKYEQYF
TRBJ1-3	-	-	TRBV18	TGTGCCAGCTCACCTTACAGGGAGAGCTCTGGAAACACCATATATTTT	CASSPYRESSGNTIYF
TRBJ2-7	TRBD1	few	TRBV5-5	TGTGCCAGCAGCTTGGGGCAGGGGGTGGCTAGGGGCGAGCAGTACTTC	CASSLGQGVARGEQYF
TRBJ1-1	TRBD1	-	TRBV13	TGTGCCAGCAGCCTAGAGGACAGGGCCACTGAAGCTTTCTTT	CASSLEDRATEAFF
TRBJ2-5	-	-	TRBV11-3	TGTGCCAGCAGCTACACAGGGTCGGAGACCCAGTACTTC	CASSYTGSETQYF
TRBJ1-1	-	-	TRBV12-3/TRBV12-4	TGTGCCGGTAAGGGAGACATGAACACTGAAGCTTTCTTT	CAGKGDMNTEAFF
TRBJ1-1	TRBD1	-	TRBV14	TGTGCCAGCAGAAGACAGGGCCACACTGAAGCTTTCTTT	CASRRQGHTEAFF
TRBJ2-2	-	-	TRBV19	TGTGCCAGCCTCACAGGTTCTAGCGGGGAGCTGTTTTTT	CASLTGSSGELFF
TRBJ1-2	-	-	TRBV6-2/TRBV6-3	TGTGCCAGCAGCCGACAGGCCCTCTATGGCTACACCTTC	CASSRQALYGYTF
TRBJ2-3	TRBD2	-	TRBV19	TGTGCCAGTAGTATGGGGGGGTTGGAGGCAGATACGCAGTATTTT	CASSMGGLEADTQYF
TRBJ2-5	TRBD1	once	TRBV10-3	TGTGCCATCAGCGGGGACAGGGCTGAGACCCAGTACTTC	CAISGDRAETQYF
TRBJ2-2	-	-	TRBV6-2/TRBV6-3	TGTGCCAGCAGTTACAACTTGAACACCGGGGAGCTGTTTTTT	CASSYNLNTGELFF
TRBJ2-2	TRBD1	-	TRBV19	TGTGCCAGTAGTCCCAGGACAGGGGGCGACACCGGGGAGCTGTTTTTT	CASSPRTGGDTGELFF
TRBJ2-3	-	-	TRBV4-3	TGCGCCAGCAGCCAAAACCCCCCCACGGCCGGACTACGACTCACAGATACGCAGTATTTT	CASSQNPPTAGLRLTDTQYF
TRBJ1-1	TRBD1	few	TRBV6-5	TGTGCCAGCAGTTACCCGGGACAGGGGACGACTGAAGCTTTCTTT	CASSYPGQGTTEAFF